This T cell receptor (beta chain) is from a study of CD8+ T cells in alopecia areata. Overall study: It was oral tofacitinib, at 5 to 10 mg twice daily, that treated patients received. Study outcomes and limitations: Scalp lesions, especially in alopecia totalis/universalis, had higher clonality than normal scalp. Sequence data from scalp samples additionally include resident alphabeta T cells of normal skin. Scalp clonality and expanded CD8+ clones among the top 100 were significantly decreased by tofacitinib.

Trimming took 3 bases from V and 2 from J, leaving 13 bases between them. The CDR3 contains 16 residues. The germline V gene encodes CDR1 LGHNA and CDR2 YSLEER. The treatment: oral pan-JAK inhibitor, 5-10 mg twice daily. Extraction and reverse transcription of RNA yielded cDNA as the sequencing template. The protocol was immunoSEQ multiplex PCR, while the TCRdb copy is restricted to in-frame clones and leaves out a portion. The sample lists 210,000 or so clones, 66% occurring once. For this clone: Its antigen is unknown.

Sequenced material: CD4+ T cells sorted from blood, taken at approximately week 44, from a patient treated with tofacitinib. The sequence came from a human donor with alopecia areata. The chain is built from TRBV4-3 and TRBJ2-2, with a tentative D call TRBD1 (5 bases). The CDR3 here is CASSQSTAPNTGELFF. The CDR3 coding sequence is TGCGCCAGCAGCCAGTCGACAGCCCCTAACACCGGGGAGCTGTTTTTT.